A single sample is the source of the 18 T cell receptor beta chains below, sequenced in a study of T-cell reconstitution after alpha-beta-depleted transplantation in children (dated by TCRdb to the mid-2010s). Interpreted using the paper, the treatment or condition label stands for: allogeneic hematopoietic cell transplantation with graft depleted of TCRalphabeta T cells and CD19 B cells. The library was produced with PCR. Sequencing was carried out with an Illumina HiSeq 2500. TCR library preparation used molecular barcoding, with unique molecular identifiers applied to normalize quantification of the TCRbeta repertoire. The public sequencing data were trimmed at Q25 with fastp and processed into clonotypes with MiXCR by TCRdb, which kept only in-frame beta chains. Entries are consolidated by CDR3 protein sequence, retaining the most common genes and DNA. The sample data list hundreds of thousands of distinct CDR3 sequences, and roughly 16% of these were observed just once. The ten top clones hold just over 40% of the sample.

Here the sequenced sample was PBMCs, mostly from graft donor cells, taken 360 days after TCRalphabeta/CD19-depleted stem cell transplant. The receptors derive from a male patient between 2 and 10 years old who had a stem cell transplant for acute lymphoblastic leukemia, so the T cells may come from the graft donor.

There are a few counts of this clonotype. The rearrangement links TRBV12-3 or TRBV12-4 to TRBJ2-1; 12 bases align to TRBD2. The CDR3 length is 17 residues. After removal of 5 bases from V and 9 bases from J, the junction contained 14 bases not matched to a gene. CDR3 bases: TGTGCCAGCAGTCTTCCCAATCCCGGGACTAGCGGGTCTGAGCAGTTCTTC. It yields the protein CASSLPNPGTSGSEQFF.

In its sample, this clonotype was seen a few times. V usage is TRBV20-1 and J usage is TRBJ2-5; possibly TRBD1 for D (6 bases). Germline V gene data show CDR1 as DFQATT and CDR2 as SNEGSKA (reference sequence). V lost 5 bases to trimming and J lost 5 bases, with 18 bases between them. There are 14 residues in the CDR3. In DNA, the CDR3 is TGCAGTGCTGGTATTCCAGGGGTGGGGGAGACCCAGTACTTC. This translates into CSAGIPGVGETQYF.

The CDR3 DNA is TGCAGCGTGCAGACTAGCGGGAGGGCCAATGAGCAGTTCTTC. Translated, it gives CSVQTSGRANEQFF. The chain uses TRBV29-1 and TRBJ2-1; TRBD2 matches 14 bases. The length of the CDR3 is 14 residues. Germline V gene lookup returns CDR1 SQVTM and CDR2 ANQGSEA. The trim removed 6 bases at V and 6 bases at J, leaving 4 bases unmatched.

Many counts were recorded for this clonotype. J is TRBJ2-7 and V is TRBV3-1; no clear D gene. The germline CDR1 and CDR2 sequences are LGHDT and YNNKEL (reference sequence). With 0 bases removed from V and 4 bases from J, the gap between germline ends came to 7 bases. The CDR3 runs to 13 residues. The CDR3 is CASSQDGFYEQYF. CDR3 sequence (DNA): TGTGCCAGCAGCCAAGACGGATTTTACGAGCAGTACTTC.

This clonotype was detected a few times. In nucleotides, the CDR3 is TGTGCCAGCAGTTTAGGGGGAAGGAGGCATGAGCAGTTCTTC. Its protein is CASSLGGRRHEQFF. The genes are TRBV12-3 or TRBV12-4 and TRBJ2-1; D may be TRBD2 (5 bases). This CDR3 has 14 residues. Trimming took 1 base from V and 8 from J, leaving 12 bases between them.

The CDR3 nucleotides are TGCGCCAGCAGTGATGTAGCGGGAGGCTCCTACGAGCAGTACTTC. Encoded protein: CASSDVAGGSYEQYF. The chain employs TRBV10-2 and TRBJ2-7, with TRBD2 matching 10 bases. J gave up 0 bases and V 3 bases, and 2 bases lay outside the gene matches. The CDR3 contains 15 residues. CDR1 WSHSY and CDR2 SAAADI come from the germline V gene.

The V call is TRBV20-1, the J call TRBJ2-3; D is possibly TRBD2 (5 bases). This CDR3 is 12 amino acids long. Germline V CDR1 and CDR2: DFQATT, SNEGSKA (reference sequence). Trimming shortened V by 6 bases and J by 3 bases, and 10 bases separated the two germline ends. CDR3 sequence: CSANTRTDTQYF. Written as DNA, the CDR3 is TGCAGTGCAAATACTAGGACAGATACGCAGTATTTT.

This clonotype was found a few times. This CDR3 reads CASSPPAGADPYEQFF. The CDR3 DNA sequence: TGTGCCAGCTCACCTCCAGCGGGAGCCGACCCCTATGAGCAGTTCTTC. The V gene is TRBV18, the J gene TRBJ2-1; 8 bases match TRBD2. The CDR3 sequence is 16 residues long. Germline V gene sequence: CDR1 KGHSH, CDR2 LQKENI. J gave up 8 bases and V 3 bases, and 12 bases lay outside the gene matches.

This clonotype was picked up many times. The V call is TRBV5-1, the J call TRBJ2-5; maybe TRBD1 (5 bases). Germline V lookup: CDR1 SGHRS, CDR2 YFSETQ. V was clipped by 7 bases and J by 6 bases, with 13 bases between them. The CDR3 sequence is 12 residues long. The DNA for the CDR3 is TGCGCCAGCCAGGTCGACAGCAAGACCCAGTACTTC. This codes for CASQVDSKTQYF.

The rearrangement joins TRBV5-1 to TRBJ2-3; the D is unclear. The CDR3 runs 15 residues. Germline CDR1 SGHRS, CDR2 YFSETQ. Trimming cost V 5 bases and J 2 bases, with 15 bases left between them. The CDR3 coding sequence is TGCGCCAGCAGGACCGAGTGGCCAAACACAGATACGCAGTATTTT. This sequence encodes CASRTEWPNTDTQYF.

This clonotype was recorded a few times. The CDR3 coding sequence is TGTGCCAGCAGCTTACCACAGGGGTTCGCAGATACGCAGTATTTT. This gives the protein CASSLPQGFADTQYF. This chain connects TRBV7-9 to TRBJ2-3, with TRBD1 matching 7 bases. Germline V gene data show CDR1 as SEHNR and CDR2 as FQNEAQ (reference sequence). Trimming took 2 bases from V and 4 from J; bases not matched to a gene: 6. The CDR3 loop spans 15 amino acids.

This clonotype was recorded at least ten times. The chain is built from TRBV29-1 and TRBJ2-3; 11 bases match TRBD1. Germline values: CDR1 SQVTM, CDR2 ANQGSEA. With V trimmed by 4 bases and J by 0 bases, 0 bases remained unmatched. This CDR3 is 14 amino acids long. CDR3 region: CSVGDRGSTDTQYF. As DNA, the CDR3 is TGCAGCGTTGGGGACAGGGGGAGCACAGATACGCAGTATTTT.

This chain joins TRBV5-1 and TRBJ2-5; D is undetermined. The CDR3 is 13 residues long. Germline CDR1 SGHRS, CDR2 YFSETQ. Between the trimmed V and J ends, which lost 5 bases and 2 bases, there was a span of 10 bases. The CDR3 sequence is CASRAQPQETQYF. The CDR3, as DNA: TGCGCCAGCAGGGCACAGCCTCAAGAGACCCAGTACTTC.

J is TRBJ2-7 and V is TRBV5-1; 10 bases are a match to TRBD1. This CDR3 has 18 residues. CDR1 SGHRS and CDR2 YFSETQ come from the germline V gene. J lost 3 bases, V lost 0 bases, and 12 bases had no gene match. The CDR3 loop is CASSLAGQGRGVLYEQYF. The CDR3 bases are TGCGCCAGCAGCTTGGCGGGACAGGGGCGAGGGGTTCTCTACGAGCAGTACTTC.

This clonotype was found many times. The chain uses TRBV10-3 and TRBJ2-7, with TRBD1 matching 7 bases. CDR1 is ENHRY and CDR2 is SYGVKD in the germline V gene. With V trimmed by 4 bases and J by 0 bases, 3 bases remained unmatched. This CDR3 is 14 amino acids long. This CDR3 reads CAISGDRSSYEQYF. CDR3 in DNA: TGTGCCATCAGTGGGGACAGAAGCTCCTACGAGCAGTACTTC.

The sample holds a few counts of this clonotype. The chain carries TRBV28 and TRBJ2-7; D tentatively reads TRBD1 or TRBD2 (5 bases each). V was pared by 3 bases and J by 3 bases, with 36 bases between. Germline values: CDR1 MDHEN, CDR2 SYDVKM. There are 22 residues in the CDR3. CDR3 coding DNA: TGTGCCAGCAGTTTGGGGACCCAGAGAAGTTCTATCCTGGGAAGTTCTATCTACGAGCAGTACTTC. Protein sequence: CASSLGTQRSSILGSSIYEQYF.

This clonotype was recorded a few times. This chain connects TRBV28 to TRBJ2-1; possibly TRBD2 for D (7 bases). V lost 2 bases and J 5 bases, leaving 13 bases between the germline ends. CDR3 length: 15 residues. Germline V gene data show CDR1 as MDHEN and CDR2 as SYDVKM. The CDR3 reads CASSLPRGLNNEQFF. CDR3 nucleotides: TGTGCCAGCAGTTTACCCAGGGGACTAAACAATGAGCAGTTCTTC.

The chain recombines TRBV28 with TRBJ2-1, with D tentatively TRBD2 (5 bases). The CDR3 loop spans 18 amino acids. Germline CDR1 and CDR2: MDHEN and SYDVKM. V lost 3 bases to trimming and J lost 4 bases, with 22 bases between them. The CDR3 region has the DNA TGTGCCAGCAGTTTCGGAGGACTCCTAAAATTGAGGTACAATGAGCAGTTCTTC. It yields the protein CASSFGGLLKLRYNEQFF.